This is a list of T cell receptor beta chains from one sample in a study of cytomegalovirus exposure and HLA in healthy donors. Sequenced by immunoSEQ multiplex PCR; TCRdb stores in-frame clones only, minus some. This table has 95,000 to 110,000 clones, approximately 76% appearing once. Sequencing was carried out using PBMCs. These receptors came from a woman between 18 and 29 years old in good health and CMV-seropositive. Each CDR3 is given with its conserved first and last residue. A D gene is named only where the DNA matches it firmly. Size values are once, few and many counts, or a class for expanded clones, and some rows have none.

V gene	J gene	D gene	clone size	CDR3 protein	CDR3 DNA
TRBV10-2	TRBJ2-7	NA	NA	CAGSDLVARNEQYF	TGCGCCGGCAGTGATTTGGTGGCGCGGAACGAGCAGTACTTC
TRBV5-6	TRBJ2-2	TRBD1	NA	CASSLSRGSILGTGELFF	TGTGCCAGCAGTCTGAGCAGGGGGTCCATACTAGGGACCGGGGAGCTGTTTTTT
TRBV9	TRBJ2-1	TRBD2	once	CASSEPGLGDNEQFF	TGTGCCAGCAGCGAACCGGGACTAGGAGACAATGAGCAGTTCTTC
TRBV28	TRBJ1-1	NA	NA	CASSAGLGAFF	TGTGCCAGCAGTGCCGGTCTCGGAGCTTTCTTT
TRBV4-1	TRBJ2-1	NA	NA	CASSREAQGLGSYNEQFF	TGCGCCAGCAGCCGAGAAGCCCAGGGGCTAGGCTCCTACAATGAGCAGTTCTTC
TRBV4-2	TRBJ2-1	TRBD2	NA	CASSQEGFELAGGPSYNEQFF	TGTGCCAGCAGCCAAGAGGGTTTCGAGCTAGCGGGAGGCCCGTCCTACAATGAGCAGTTCTTC
TRBV28	TRBJ1-4	TRBD1	NA	CASKMGQHSGKLFF	TGTGCCAGCAAGATGGGACAGCACTCCGGAAAACTGTTTTTT
TRBV6-4	TRBJ2-3	TRBD1	NA	CASSVRGQVDTQYF	TGTGCCAGCAGTGTTAGGGGACAGGTTGATACGCAGTATTTT
TRBV30	TRBJ2-2	NA	NA	CAWSDSTGELFF	TGTGCCTGGAGTGATAGTACCGGGGAGCTGTTTTTT
TRBV7-9	TRBJ1-1	NA	NA	CASSRSGSSMNTEAFF	TGTGCCAGCAGCCGCTCGGGGTCGTCTATGAACACTGAAGCTTTCTTT
TRBV5-1	TRBJ2-7	TRBD1	NA	CASSSGTGADEQYF	TGCGCCAGCAGTTCCGGGACAGGGGCCGACGAGCAGTACTTC
TRBV18	TRBJ1-2	TRBD1	NA	CASSLGQDLGYGYTF	TGTGCCAGCTCACTCGGACAGGATTTGGGCTATGGCTACACCTTC
TRBV9	TRBJ2-3	TRBD2	NA	CASSPIAGGSNTQYF	TGTGCCAGCAGCCCTATAGCGGGAGGCAGTAACACGCAGTATTTT
TRBV7-9	TRBJ2-2	TRBD1	NA	CASSRTGGRSGELFF	TGTGCCAGCAGCCGGACAGGGGGCAGGTCCGGGGAGCTGTTTTTT
TRBV7-4	TRBJ2-7	NA	NA	CASSLAGVCEQYF	TGTGCCAGCAGCTTAGCGGGAGTATGTGAGCAGTACTTC
TRBV27	TRBJ2-6	NA	few	CASSHAGANVLTF	TGTGCCAGCAGCCATGCTGGGGCCAACGTCCTGACTTTC
TRBV30	TRBJ2-7	TRBD2	NA	CASGSGGSYEQYF	TGTGCATCGGGGAGCGGGGGTTCCTACGAGCAGTACTTC
TRBV11-3	TRBJ2-3	TRBD2	NA	CASSLDGLAGSTDTQYF	TGTGCCAGCAGCTTAGATGGACTAGCGGGGAGCACAGATACGCAGTATTTT
TRBV2	TRBJ2-1	TRBD1	NA	CASSSDTGTGEFF	TGTGCCAGCAGTTCCGACACCGGGACAGGGGAGTTCTTC
TRBV2	TRBJ1-5	NA	NA	CASKFQGNQPQHF	TGTGCCAGCAAATTCCAGGGGAACCAGCCCCAGCATTTT
TRBV6-5	TRBJ2-1	TRBD2	NA	CASRREGRDEQFF	TGTGCCAGCAGGCGGGAGGGCCGGGATGAGCAGTTCTTC
TRBV10-3	TRBJ2-7	TRBD2	NA	CAISERAGGTYEQYF	TGTGCCATCAGTGAGAGGGCGGGAGGGACCTACGAGCAGTACTTC